This T cell receptor (beta chain) derives from a study of Ad26.COV2.S vaccination and SARS-CoV-2 variants. On the study more broadly: Within the COV1001 Ad26.COV2.S trial arm, the donor was enrolled. Once or twice, 56 days apart, Ad26.COV2.S was delivered intramuscularly.

Treatment specified: around 19 received Ad26.COV2.S at low or high dose, single or two shots; a few received placebo; per-sample allocation not given. Samples analyzed were those drawn on day 63 after the first vaccine or placebo injection. An adult aged 18-55 years in Boston served as the donor. In the vaccine, an Ad26 vector expressed the SARS-CoV-2 spike of the Wuhan strain. The ends lost 7 bases at V and 5 bases at J; junction bases unmatched: 5. In germline, CDR1 is LNHDA, CDR2 SQIVND (reference sequence). The CDR3 spans 15 residues. Libraries were prepared by immunoSEQ multiplex PCR; TCRdb keeps only in-frame clonotypes and omits some of them. This sample has 350,000 to 500,000 clones; 89% occur once, and the top ten carry around 2.6%. This clone was found once.

The material was peripheral blood, obtained in a trial of Ad26.COV2.S vaccine versus placebo. This TCR was sampled from a person between 18 and 59 years old who received the Ad26.COV2.S COVID-19 vaccine or a placebo. The J gene is TRBJ2-3, the V gene TRBV19, with TRBD2 identical over 14 bases. The CDR3 protein is CASTRLAGGGDTQYF. Written as DNA, the CDR3 is TGTGCCAGTACCCGACTAGCGGGGGGGGGAGATACGCAGTATTTT.